Sequencing of this T cell receptor beta chain was carried out in a study of post-analysis software for immune sequencing data. In the study overall: Included courses were relapsing-remitting and secondary progressive multiple sclerosis; progressive-relapsing multiple sclerosis was also included.

Built from TCR beta cDNA, the libraries had unique molecular identifiers in them. Each sample of about 0.9 to 10 million input T cells yielded about 500,000 cDNA molecules, so each molecule approximated one T cell. MiXCR, run by TCRdb on the PCR reads, gives a single entry per CDR3 protein. This repertoire shows 740,000 or so distinct CDR3 sequences, approximately 57% found once; its top ten account for under 6%. Turning to this clonotype: Its antigen is not known. Its ends do not fully match the called genes, so a read error is possible.

The CDR3 spans 16 residues. Study-wide results and limits: TRBV segments more frequent in patients than in controls numbered five and included TRBV5-6, TRBV5-1 and TRBV20-1. Patients with multiple sclerosis recorded significantly lower normalized Chao1 diversity than controls, the study found. Co-batched samples clustered tightly together by F measure.

The receptor's source is a girl under 18 with multiple sclerosis. The chain couples TRBV12-3 or TRBV12-4 to TRBJ2-2; 14 bases align to TRBD2. The specimen sequenced was blood. For the CDR3, the DNA is TGTGCCAGCATTCGACTAGCGGGAGGGAACGCCGGGGAGCTGTTTTTT. Its protein is CASIRLAGGNAGELFF.